This entry concerns a single T cell receptor beta chain. Per the germline V gene, CDR1 is ENHRY and CDR2 is SYGVKD. V trimming: 6 bases; J trimming: 3 bases; junction bases outside the gene matches: 9. This CDR3 is 16 amino acids long. This table comes from immunoSEQ multiplex PCR, and its TCRdb copy is limited to in-frame clones, with some not included. The profile shows under 80,000 clones, 94% of them singletons. The sample comes from a study of cytomegalovirus exposure and HLA in healthy donors. This clonotype originated in a woman aged 18-29 years in good health and CMV-seronegative. Source material: PBMCs. The chain links TRBV10-3 to TRBJ2-3; TRBD1 matches 10 bases. DNA for the CDR3: TGTGCCATCAGGGCTGCCCGGGACAGGGGTACAGATACGCAGTATTTT. This codes for CAIRAARDRGTDTQYF.